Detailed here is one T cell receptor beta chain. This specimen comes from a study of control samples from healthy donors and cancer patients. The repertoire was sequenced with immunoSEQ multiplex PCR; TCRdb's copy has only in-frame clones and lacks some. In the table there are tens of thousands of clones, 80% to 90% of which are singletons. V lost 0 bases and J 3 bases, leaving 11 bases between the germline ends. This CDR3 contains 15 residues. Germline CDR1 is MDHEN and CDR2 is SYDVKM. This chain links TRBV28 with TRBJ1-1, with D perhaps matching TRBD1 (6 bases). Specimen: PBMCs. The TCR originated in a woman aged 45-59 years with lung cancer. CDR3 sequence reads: CASSLWAQGYTEAFF. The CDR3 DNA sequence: TGTGCCAGCAGTTTATGGGCACAGGGCTACACTGAAGCTTTCTTT.